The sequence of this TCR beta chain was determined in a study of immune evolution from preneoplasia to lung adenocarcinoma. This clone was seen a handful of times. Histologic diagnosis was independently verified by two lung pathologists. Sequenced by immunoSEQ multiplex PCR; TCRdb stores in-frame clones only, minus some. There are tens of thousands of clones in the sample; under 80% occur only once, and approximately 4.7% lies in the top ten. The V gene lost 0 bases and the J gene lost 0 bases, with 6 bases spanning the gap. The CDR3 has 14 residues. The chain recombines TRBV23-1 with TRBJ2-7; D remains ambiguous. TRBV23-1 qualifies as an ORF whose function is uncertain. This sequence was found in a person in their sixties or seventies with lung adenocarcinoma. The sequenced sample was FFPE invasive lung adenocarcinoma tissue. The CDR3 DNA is TGCGCCAGCAGTCAATCCGGAGACTCCTACGAGCAGTACTTC. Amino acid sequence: CASSQSGDSYEQYF.